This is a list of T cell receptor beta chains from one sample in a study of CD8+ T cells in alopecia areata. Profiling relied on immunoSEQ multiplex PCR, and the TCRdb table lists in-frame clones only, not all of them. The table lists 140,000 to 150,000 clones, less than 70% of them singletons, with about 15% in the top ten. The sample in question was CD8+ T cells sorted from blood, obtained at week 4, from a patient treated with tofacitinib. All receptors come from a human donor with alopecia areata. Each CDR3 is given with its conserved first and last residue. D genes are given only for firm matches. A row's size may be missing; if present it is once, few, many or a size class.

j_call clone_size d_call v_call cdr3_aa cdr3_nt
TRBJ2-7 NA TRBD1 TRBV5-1 CASSLGQGVDEQYF TGCGCCAGCAGCTTGGGGCAGGGGGTCGACGAGCAGTACTTC
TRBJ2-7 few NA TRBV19 CASSFGTNYEQYF TGTGCCAGTAGTTTTGGGACGAATTACGAGCAGTACTTC
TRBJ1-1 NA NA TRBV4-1 CASSQGLLVEAFF TGCGCCAGCAGCCAAGGGCTCTTGGTCGAGGCTTTCTTT
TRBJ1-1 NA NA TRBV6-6 CASSPGGHTEAFF TGTGCCAGCAGCCCCGGGGGGCACACTGAAGCTTTCTTT
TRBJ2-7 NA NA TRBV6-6 CASLQDNHEQYF TGTGCCAGCCTCCAGGACAACCACGAGCAGTACTTC
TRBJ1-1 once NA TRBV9 CASRGPEGVAFF TGTGCCAGCAGGGGCCCGGAGGGTGTAGCTTTCTTT
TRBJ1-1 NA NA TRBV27 CASSDWGSEAFF TGTGCCAGCAGTGATTGGGGTTCTGAAGCTTTCTTT
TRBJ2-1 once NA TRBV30 CAWSLSPQVNEQFF TGTGCCTGGAGTTTAAGTCCACAGGTAAATGAGCAGTTCTTC
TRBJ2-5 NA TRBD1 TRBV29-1 CSVEGQNQETQYF TGCAGCGTTGAGGGACAGAACCAAGAGACCCAGTACTTC
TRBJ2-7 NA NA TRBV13 CASSLGSTTYEQYF TGTGCCAGCAGCTTAGGCTCGACAACCTACGAGCAGTACTTC
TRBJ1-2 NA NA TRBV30 CASYGPGRNYGYTF TGTGCCTCCTATGGGCCAGGGCGCAACTATGGCTACACCTTC
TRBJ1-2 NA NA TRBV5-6 CASSLVQGNIGYTF TGTGCCAGCAGCTTGGTTCAGGGTAATATTGGCTACACCTTC
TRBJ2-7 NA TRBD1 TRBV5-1 CASSYRRQGSFYEQYF TGCGCCAGCAGCTACCGACGACAGGGGAGTTTCTACGAGCAGTACTTC
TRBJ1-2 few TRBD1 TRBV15 CATSSRDRGRIYGYTF TGTGCCACCAGCAGCCGGGACAGGGGGCGCATCTATGGCTACACCTTC
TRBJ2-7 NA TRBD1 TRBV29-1 CSAARQGPYEQYF TGCAGCGCCGCAAGACAGGGCCCCTACGAGCAGTACTTC
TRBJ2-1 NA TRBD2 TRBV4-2 CASSQTSPDEQFF TGTGCCAGCAGCCAGACTAGCCCAGATGAGCAGTTCTTC
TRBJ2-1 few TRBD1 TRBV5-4 CASSLFGTVYNEEQFF TGTGCCAGCAGCTTGTTTGGGACAGTGTACAATGAAGAGCAGTTCTTC
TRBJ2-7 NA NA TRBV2 CASSEGAGRNSYEQYF TGTGCCAGCAGTGAAGGGGCAGGCAGGAATTCCTACGAGCAGTACTTC
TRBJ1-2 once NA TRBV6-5 CASREPANYGYTF TGTGCCAGCAGAGAACCGGCTAACTATGGCTACACCTTC
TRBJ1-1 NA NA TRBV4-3 CASSQAWTENTEAFF TGCGCCAGCAGCCAAGCGTGGACAGAGAACACTGAAGCTTTCTTT
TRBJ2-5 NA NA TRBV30 CAWSASRETQYF TGTGCCTGGAGTGCTTCGAGGGAGACCCAGTACTTC
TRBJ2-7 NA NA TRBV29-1 CSVSLGSYEQYF TGCAGCGTGTCTCTCGGATCCTACGAGCAGTACTTC
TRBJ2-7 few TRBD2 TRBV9 CASSVGLAGYEQYF TGTGCCAGCAGCGTAGGACTAGCGGGATACGAGCAGTACTTC
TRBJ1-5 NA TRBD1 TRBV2 CASSPLGTGGSQPQHF TGTGCCAGCAGCCCGTTGGGGACAGGGGGCTCTCAGCCCCAGCATTTT
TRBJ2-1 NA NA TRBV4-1 CASSQAGAISYNEQFF TGCGCCAGCAGCCAAGCCGGGGCAATCTCCTACAATGAGCAGTTCTTC
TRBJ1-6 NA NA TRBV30 CAWGIYNSPLHF TGTGCCTGGGGTATCTATAATTCACCCCTCCACTTT
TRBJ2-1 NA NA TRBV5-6 CASSITSFNEQFF TGTGCCAGCAGCATTACTAGCTTTAATGAGCAGTTCTTC
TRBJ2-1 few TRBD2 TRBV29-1 CSVEGTSGGYNEQFF TGCAGCGTTGAGGGGACTAGCGGGGGCTACAATGAGCAGTTCTTC
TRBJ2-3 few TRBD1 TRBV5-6 CASTRQGDTQYF TGTGCCAGCACCAGACAGGGGGATACGCAGTATTTT
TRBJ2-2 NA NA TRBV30 CAWTDTGELFF TGTGCCTGGACGGACACCGGGGAGCTGTTTTTT
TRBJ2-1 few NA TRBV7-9 CASRQGGYNEQFF TGTGCCAGCAGGCAGGGGGGGTACAATGAGCAGTTCTTC
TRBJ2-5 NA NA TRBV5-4 CASSLEETQYF TGTGCCAGCAGCCTGGAAGAGACCCAGTACTTC
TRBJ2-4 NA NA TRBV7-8 CASSALKGDKNIQYF TGTGCCAGCAGCGCCTTAAAAGGGGACAAAAACATTCAGTACTTC
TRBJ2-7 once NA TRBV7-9 CASSLGSYEQYF TGTGCCAGCAGCTTAGGGAGCTACGAGCAGTACTTC
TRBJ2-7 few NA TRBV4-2 CASSQDRPASYEQYF TGTGCCAGCAGCCAAGATCGTCCAGCCTCCTACGAGCAGTACTTC
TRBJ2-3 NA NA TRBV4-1 CASSLHQRTDTQYF TGCGCCAGCAGCCTTCATCAGAGGACAGATACGCAGTATTTT
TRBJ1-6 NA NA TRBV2 CASSVGPYNSPLHF TGTGCCAGCAGTGTGGGCCCTTATAATTCACCCCTCCACTTT
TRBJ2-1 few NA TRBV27 CASSFSRAYNEQFF TGTGCCAGCAGTTTCAGCCGGGCGTACAATGAGCAGTTCTTC
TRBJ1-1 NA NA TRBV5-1 CASLGDNTEAFF TGCGCCAGCCTCGGGGATAACACTGAAGCTTTCTTT
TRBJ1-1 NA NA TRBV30 CAWSLGQNTEAFF TGTGCCTGGAGCCTGGGACAGAACACTGAAGCTTTCTTT
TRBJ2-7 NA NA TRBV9 CASSEGGGFSYEQYF TGTGCCAGCAGCGAAGGGGGGGGATTCTCCTACGAGCAGTACTTC
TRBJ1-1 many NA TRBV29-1 CSVAPSTEAFF TGCAGCGTTGCTCCCTCCACTGAAGCTTTCTTT
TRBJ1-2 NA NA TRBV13 CASSSSGTYGYTF TGTGCCAGCAGCTCATCCGGGACTTATGGCTACACCTTC
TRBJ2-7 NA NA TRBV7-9 CASSLEIKGRTWEQYF TGTGCCAGCAGCTTAGAGATTAAGGGTAGGACGTGGGAGCAGTACTTC
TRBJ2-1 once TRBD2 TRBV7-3 CASSLAGGGTHNEQFF TGTGCCAGCAGCTTAGCTGGCGGGGGGACCCACAATGAGCAGTTCTTC
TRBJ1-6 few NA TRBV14 CASSQVAGTVSLHF TGTGCCAGCAGCCAAGTCGCAGGGACTGTGTCCCTCCACTTT
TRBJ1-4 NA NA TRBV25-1 CASSEGEAEKLFF TGTGCCAGCAGTGAAGGGGAAGCGGAAAAACTGTTTTTT